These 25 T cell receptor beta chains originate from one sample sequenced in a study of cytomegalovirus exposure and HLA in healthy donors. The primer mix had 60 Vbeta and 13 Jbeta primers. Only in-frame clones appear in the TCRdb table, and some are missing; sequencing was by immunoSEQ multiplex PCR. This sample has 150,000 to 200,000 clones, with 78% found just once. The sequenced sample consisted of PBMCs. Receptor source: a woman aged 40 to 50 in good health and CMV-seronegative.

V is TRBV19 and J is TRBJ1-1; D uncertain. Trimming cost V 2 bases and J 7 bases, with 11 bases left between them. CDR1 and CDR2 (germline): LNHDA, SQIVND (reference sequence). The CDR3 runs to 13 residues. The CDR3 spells CASSISRHREAFF. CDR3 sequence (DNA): TGTGCCAGTAGTATAAGCCGACATCGTGAAGCTTTCTTT.

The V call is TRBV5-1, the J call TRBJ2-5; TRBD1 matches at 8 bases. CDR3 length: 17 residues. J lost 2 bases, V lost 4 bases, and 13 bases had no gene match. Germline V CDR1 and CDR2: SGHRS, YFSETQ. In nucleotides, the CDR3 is TGCGCCAGCAGCCCGGGGACAGGCCACATAGATCAAGAGACCCAGTACTTC. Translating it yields CASSPGTGHIDQETQYF. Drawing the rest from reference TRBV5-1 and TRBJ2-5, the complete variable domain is KAGVTQTPRYLIKTRGQQVTLSCSPISGHRSVSWYQQTPGQGLQFLFEYFSETQRNKGNFPGRFSGRQFSNSRSEMNVSTLELGDSALYLCASSPGTGHIDQETQYFGPGTRLLVL.

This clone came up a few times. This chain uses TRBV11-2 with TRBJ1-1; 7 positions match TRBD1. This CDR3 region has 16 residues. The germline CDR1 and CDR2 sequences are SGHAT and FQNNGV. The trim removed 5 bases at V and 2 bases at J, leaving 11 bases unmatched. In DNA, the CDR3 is TGTGCCAGCAGCGCGCGGGTAAGGACAGGAAACACTGAAGCTTTCTTT. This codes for CASSARVRTGNTEAFF.

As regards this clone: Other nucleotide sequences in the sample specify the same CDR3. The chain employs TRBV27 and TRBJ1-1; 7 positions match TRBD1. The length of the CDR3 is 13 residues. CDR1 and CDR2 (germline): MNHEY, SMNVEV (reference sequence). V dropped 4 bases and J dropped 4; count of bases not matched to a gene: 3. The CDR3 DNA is TGTGCCAGCAGTTACAGGGGAATCACTGAAGCTTTCTTT. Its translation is CASSYRGITEAFF.

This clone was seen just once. The chain's CDR3 is CATSRDRIGPRGGNTIYF. CDR3 DNA: TGTGCCACCAGCAGAGACCGTATAGGACCCCGAGGGGGAAACACCATATATTTT. The chain joins TRBV15 to TRBJ1-3, with D unresolved. The CDR3 length is 18 residues. The germline CDR1 and CDR2 sequences are LNHNV and YYDKDF (reference sequence). Trimming took off 0 bases at V and 4 bases at J, with 19 bases between the two ends.

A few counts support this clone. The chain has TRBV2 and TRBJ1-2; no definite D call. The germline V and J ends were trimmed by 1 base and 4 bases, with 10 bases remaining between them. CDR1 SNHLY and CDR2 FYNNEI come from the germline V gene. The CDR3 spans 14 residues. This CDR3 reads CASSEGSSLYGYTF. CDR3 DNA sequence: TGTGCCAGCAGTGAAGGGAGCAGCCTCTATGGCTACACCTTC.

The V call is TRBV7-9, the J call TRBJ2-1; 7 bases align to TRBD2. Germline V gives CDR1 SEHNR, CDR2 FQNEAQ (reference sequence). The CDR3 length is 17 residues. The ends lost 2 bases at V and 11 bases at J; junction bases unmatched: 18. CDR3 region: CASSLTLVGLPLLKQFF. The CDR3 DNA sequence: TGTGCCAGCAGCTTAACTCTGGTGGGACTACCTCTTTTAAAGCAGTTCTTC.

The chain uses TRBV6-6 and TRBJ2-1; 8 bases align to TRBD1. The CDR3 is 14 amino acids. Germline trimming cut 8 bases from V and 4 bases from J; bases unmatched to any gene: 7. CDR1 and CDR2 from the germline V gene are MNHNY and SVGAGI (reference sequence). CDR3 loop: CASLGQGLYNEQFF. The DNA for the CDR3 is TGTGCCAGCCTCGGACAGGGCCTGTACAATGAGCAGTTCTTC.

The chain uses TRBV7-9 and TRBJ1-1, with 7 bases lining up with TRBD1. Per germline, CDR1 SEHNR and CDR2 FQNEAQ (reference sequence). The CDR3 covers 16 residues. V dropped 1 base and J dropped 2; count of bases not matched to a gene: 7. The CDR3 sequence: CASSLEGTVRNTEAFF. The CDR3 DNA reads TGTGCCAGCAGCTTAGAGGGGACAGTTAGAAACACTGAAGCTTTCTTT.

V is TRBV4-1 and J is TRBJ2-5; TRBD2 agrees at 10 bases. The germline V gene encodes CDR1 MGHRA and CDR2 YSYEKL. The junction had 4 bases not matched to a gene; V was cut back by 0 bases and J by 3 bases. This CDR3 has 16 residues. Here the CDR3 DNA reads TGCGCCAGCAGCCAAGATCTAAGCGGGGGGGAAGAGACCCAGTACTTC. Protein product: CASSQDLSGGEETQYF.

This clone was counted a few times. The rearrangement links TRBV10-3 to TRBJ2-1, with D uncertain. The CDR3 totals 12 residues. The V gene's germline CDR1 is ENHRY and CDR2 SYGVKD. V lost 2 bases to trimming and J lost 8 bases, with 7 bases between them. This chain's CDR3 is CAISEAAHEQFF. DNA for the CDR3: TGTGCCATCAGTGAGGCGGCCCATGAGCAGTTCTTC.

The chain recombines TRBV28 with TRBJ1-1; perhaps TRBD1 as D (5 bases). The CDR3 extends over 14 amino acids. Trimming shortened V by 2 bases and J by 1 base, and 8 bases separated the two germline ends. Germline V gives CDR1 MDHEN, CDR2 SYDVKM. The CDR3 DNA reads TGTGCCAGCAGTTTAAGGGGATGGAACACTGAAGCTTTCTTT. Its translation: CASSLRGWNTEAFF. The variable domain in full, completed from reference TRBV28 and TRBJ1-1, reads DVKVTQSSRYLVKRTGEKVFLECVQDMDHENMFWYRQDPGLGLRLIYFSYDVKMKEKGDIPEGYSVSREKKERFSLILESASTNQTSMYLCASSLRGWNTEAFFGQGTRLTVV.

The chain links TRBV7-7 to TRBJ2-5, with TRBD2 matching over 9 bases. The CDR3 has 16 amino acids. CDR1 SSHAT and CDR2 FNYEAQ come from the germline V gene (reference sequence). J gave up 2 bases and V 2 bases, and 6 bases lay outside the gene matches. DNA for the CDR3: TGTGCCAGCAGCTTATATAGCGGGGGCTTACAAGAGACCCAGTACTTC. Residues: CASSLYSGGLQETQYF. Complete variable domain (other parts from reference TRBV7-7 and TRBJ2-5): GAGVSQSPRYKVTKRGQDVTLRCDPISSHATLYWYQQALGQGPEFLTYFNYEAQPDKSGLPSDRFSAERPEGSISTLTIQRTEQRDSAMYRCASSLYSGGLQETQYFGPGTRLLVL.

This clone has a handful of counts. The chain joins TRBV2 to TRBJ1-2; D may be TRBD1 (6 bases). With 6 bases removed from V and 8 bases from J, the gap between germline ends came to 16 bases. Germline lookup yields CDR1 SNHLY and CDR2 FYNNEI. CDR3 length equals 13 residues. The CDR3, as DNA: TGTGCCAGCAGCCCTCAGGGGCTCAGCGGCTACACCTTC. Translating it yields CASSPQGLSGYTF.

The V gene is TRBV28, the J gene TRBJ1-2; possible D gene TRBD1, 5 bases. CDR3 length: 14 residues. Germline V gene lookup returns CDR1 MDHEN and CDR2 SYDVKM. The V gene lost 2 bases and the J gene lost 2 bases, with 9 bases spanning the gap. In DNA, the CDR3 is TGTGCCAGCAGTTTAGGTCCAGGGAACTATGGCTACACCTTC. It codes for CASSLGPGNYGYTF.

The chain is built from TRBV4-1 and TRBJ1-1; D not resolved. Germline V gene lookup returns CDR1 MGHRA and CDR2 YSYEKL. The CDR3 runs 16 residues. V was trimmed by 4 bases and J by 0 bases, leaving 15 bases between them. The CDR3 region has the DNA TGCGCCAGCAGCCGCCCCTACAGCTTTATGAACACTGAAGCTTTCTTT. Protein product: CASSRPYSFMNTEAFF.

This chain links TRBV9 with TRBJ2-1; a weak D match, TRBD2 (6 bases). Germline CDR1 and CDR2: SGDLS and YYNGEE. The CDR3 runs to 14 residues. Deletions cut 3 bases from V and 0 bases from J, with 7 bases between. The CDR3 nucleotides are TGTGCCAGCAGCGCGCGGGGCTCCTACAATGAGCAGTTCTTC. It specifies CASSARGSYNEQFF. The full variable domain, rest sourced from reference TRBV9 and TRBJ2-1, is DSGVTQTPKHLITATGQRVTLRCSPRSGDLSVYWYQQSLDQGLQFLIQYYNGEERAKGNILERFSAQQFPDLHSELNLSSLELGDSALYFCASSARGSYNEQFFGPGTRLTVL.

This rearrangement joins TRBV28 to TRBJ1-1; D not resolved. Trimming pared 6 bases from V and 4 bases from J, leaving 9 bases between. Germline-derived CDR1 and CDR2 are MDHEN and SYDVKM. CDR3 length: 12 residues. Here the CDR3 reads CASRLGITEAFF. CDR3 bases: TGTGCCAGCAGGCTCGGGATCACTGAAGCTTTCTTT.

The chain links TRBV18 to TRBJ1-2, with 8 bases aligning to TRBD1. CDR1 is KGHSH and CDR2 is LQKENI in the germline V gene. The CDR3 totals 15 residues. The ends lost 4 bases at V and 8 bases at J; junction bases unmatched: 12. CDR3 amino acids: CASSRGQAQISGYTF. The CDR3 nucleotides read TGTGCCAGCTCACGGGGACAGGCGCAAATCTCCGGCTACACCTTC.

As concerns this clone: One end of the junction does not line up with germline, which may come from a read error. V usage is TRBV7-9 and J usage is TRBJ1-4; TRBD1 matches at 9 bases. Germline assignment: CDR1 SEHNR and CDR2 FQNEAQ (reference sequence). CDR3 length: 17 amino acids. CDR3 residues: CSSSQTGTGLTNEKLFF. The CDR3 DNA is TGTTCCAGCAGCCAAACCGGGACAGGGTTAACTAATGAAAAACTGTTTTTT. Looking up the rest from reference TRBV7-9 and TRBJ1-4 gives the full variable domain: DTGVSQNPRHKITKRGQNVTFRCDPISEHNRLYWYRQTLGQGPEFLTYFQNEAQLEKSRLLSDRFSAERPKGSFSTLEIQRTEQGDSAMYLCSSSQTGTGLTNEKLFFGSGTQLSVL.

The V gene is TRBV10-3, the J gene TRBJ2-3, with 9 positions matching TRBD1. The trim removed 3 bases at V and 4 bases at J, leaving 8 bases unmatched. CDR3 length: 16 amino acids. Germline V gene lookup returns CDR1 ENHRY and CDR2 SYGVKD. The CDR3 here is CAISESGQGMSDTQYF. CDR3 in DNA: TGTGCCATCAGTGAATCGGGACAGGGAATGTCAGATACGCAGTATTTT.

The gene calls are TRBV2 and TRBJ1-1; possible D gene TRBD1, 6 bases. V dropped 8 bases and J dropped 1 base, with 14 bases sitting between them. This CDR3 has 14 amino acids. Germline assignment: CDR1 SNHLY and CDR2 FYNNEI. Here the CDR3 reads CASEPQGTNTEAFF. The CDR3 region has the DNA TGTGCCAGCGAACCCCAGGGGACGAACACTGAAGCTTTCTTT.

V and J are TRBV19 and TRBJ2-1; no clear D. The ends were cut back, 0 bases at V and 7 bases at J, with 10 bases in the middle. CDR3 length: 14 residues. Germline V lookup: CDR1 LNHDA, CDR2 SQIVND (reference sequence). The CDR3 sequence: CASSIEPTRNEQFF. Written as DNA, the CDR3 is TGTGCCAGTAGTATAGAACCGACGAGGAATGAGCAGTTCTTC.

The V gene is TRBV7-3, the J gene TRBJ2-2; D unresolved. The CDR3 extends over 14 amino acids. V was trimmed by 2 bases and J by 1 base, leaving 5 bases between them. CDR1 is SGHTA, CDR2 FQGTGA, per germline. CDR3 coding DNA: TGTGCCAGCAGCTTATACAGGAACACCGGGGAGCTGTTTTTT. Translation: CASSLYRNTGELFF.

CDR3 nucleotides: TGTGCCAGCAGTGAAGCAACCAGGGCGAATTCACCCCTCCACTTT. This encodes CASSEATRANSPLHF. The chain recombines TRBV2 with TRBJ1-6; possibly TRBD1 for D (5 bases). Germline V gene data show CDR1 as SNHLY and CDR2 as FYNNEI. V lost 0 bases and J lost 7, with 10 bases in between. This CDR3 is 15 amino acids long.